This T cell receptor (beta chain) came from a study of PD-1 blockade in classical Hodgkin lymphoma. Findings of the study overall: When set against healthy donors, newly diagnosed patients were reported to show lower baseline TCR diversity. Complete responders' baseline diversity resembled that of newly diagnosed patients.

This clone was recorded once. Its antigen is still unknown. The germline CDR1 and CDR2 sequences are SEHNR and FQNEAQ (reference sequence). This CDR3 region has 12 residues. V lost 3 bases and J lost 4, with 7 bases in between. Relapse was seen in all patients after autologous stem cell transplantation, and brentuximab vedotin exposure was variable. Measured with immunoSEQ multiplex PCR; TCRdb has only the in-frame clones, and not every one. This table holds roughly 10,000 clones, about 80% found once. The rearrangement links TRBV7-9 to TRBJ2-7, with unresolved D. The receptor comes from a human donor with classical Hodgkin lymphoma. The input for sequencing was peripheral blood mononuclear cells (PBMCs), taken at baseline. This chain's CDR3 is CASSLSGYEQYF. CDR3 DNA: TGTGCCAGCAGCTTGTCAGGATACGAGCAGTACTTC.